These 16 T cell receptor beta chains share one sample of origin, sequenced in a study of T cell responses to AZD1222 COVID-19 vaccine. Here immunoSEQ multiplex PCR was the method, and the copy in TCRdb shows in-frame clones only, minus some. The data hold about 190,000 clones, with under 95% observed a single time. The source was peripheral blood, collected on day 0 of AZD1222 vaccination. The receptors were sampled from an adult in good health.

The genes are TRBV11-2 and TRBJ2-1, with 12 bases matching TRBD2. Per germline, CDR1 SGHAT and CDR2 FQNNGV. Trimming at V came to 5 bases and at J to 8 bases, leaving 7 bases not matched to a gene. The CDR3 has 15 residues. As DNA, the CDR3 is TGTGCCAGCAGCACGACTAGCGGGAGCCCCCATGAGCAGTTCTTC. Protein product: CASSTTSGSPHEQFF.

The rearrangement joins TRBV9 to TRBJ2-3, with 8 bases that match TRBD2. The germline V gene encodes CDR1 SGDLS and CDR2 YYNGEE. Trimming removed 0 bases from V and 0 bases from J; junction bases left unmatched: 3. This CDR3 has 16 amino acids. The DNA of the CDR3 is TGTGCCAGCAGCGTAGTTAGCGGGACTAGCACAGATACGCAGTATTTT. Amino acid sequence: CASSVVSGTSTDTQYF.

This sequence joins TRBV7-9 and TRBJ1-1; possible D gene TRBD1, 5 bases. Trimming took 2 bases from V and 5 from J, leaving 21 bases between them. This CDR3 has 17 residues. Looked up from germline, CDR1 is SEHNR and CDR2 is FQNEAQ (reference sequence). The CDR3 DNA is TGTGCCAGCAGCTTAAATTGGACACCGGGGTCTAGTACTGAAGCTTTCTTT. Translated, it gives CASSLNWTPGSSTEAFF.

The rearrangement links TRBV5-1 to TRBJ2-1; the D is unclear. The germline gives CDR1 SGHRS, CDR2 YFSETQ. This CDR3 is 14 amino acids long. With 4 bases removed from V and 9 bases from J, the gap between germline ends came to 17 bases. The chain's CDR3 is CASSQRPSGVEQFF. In nucleotides, the CDR3 is TGCGCCAGCAGCCAGCGACCCAGTGGCGTTGAGCAGTTCTTC.

CDR3 in amino acids: CASSYSAGINYGYTF. In nucleotides, the CDR3 is TGTGCCAGCAGTTACTCAGCAGGGATTAACTATGGCTACACCTTC. The gene calls are TRBV6-5 and TRBJ1-2; D might be TRBD1 (5 bases). Deletions cut 0 bases from V and 1 base from J, with 9 bases between. Germline CDR1 reads MNHEY; CDR2 reads SVGAGI. This CDR3 is built from 15 residues.

This chain uses TRBV5-6 with TRBJ2-3; 9 nucleotides agree with TRBD2. The CDR3 is 17 amino acids. Germline CDR1 reads SGHDT; CDR2 reads YYEEEE. The V segment lost 0 bases and the J segment 3 bases; nucleotides outside the gene matches: 8. The CDR3 loop reads CASSLGGLGLATDTQYF. CDR3 bases: TGTGCCAGCAGCTTGGGGGGGCTGGGACTAGCTACAGATACGCAGTATTTT.

This rearrangement joins TRBV11-2 to TRBJ1-2, with 9 bases identical to TRBD1. Germline loops: CDR1 SGHAT, CDR2 FQNNGV. This CDR3 region has 14 residues. The J segment lost 14 bases and the V segment lost 5 bases, leaving 15 bases of the junction unmatched. CDR3 in amino acids: CASSPLGQGFPKTF. The CDR3 DNA follows: TGTGCCAGCAGCCCGCTGGGACAGGGTTTCCCAAAAACCTTC. Looking up the rest from reference TRBV11-2 and TRBJ1-2 gives the full variable domain: EAGVAQSPRYKIIEKRQSVAFWCNPISGHATLYWYQQILGQGPKLLIQFQNNGVVDDSQLPKDRFSAERLKGVDSTLKIQPAKLEDSAVYLCASSPLGQGFPKTFGSGTRLTVV.

The V gene is TRBV6-1, the J gene TRBJ2-1, with D tentatively TRBD1 or TRBD2 (6 bases each). CDR1 and CDR2 (germline): MNHNS, SASEGT. V shed 1 base and J shed 7 bases, with 11 bases lying between them. CDR3 size: 14 residues. In nucleotides, the CDR3 is TGTGCCAGCAGTGAAGTATGGGGGGCTAATGAGCAGTTCTTC. It encodes CASSEVWGANEQFF.

J is TRBJ2-7 and V is TRBV5-1; D is uncertain. Germline CDR1 reads SGHRS; CDR2 reads YFSETQ. V lost 0 bases, J lost 1 base, and 11 bases lay in between. This CDR3 comprises 15 residues. DNA for the CDR3: TGCGCCAGCAGCTTGGCCGTCAGTATATCCTACGAGCAGTACTTC. Protein sequence: CASSLAVSISYEQYF.

V is TRBV10-3 and J is TRBJ2-3, with 9 bases aligning to TRBD2. The CDR3 has 19 amino acids. The V segment lost 4 bases and the J segment 8 bases; nucleotides outside the gene matches: 22. Germline V lookup: CDR1 ENHRY, CDR2 SYGVKD. CDR3 coding DNA: TGTGCCATCAGTGGGGCCTCTCCGCAAAGCGGGGGGTCTGAAGGTACGCAGTATTTT. It is translated as CAISGASPQSGGSEGTQYF.

The rearrangement uses TRBV18 and TRBJ1-5; 10 bases are a match to TRBD1. The CDR3 loop spans 15 amino acids. Germline V lookup: CDR1 KGHSH, CDR2 LQKENI. V shed 6 bases, J shed 6 bases, and the junction held 8 bases outside the gene matches. CDR3 DNA: TGTGCCAGCTCGCAGGACAGGGGGTATCGTCAGCCCCAGCATTTT. Translation gives CASSQDRGYRQPQHF.

V is TRBV5-5 and J is TRBJ1-4; D is undetermined. V lost 4 bases, J lost 4 bases, and 8 bases lay in between. Germline assignment: CDR1 SGHKS and CDR2 YYEKEE (reference sequence). This CDR3 has 13 residues. The CDR3 region is CASSDWGNEKLFF. The CDR3 DNA sequence: TGTGCCAGCAGCGACTGGGGTAATGAAAAACTGTTTTTT.

The V gene is TRBV29-1, the J gene TRBJ2-1; TRBD1 is a possible D gene (7 bases). This CDR3 spans 12 amino acids. CDR1 and CDR2 from the germline V gene are SQVTM and ANQGSEA. Deletions cut 7 bases from V and 10 bases from J, with 17 bases between. CDR3 sequence reads: CSEGAGGGEQFF. The CDR3, as DNA: TGCAGCGAAGGAGCAGGGGGAGGAGAGCAGTTCTTC.

This chain uses TRBV6-6 with TRBJ1-5; D might be TRBD1 (5 bases). Trimming left V 4 bases short and J 0 bases short, with 13 bases between. The CDR3 totals 16 residues. Germline CDR1 reads MNHNY; CDR2 reads SVGAGI (reference sequence). In nucleotides, the CDR3 is TGTGCCAGCAGTTTCGTTCGGGGGGTTAGCAATCAGCCCCAGCATTTT. It is translated as CASSFVRGVSNQPQHF.

The table lists this clone with a count of one. The chain is built from TRBV7-2 and TRBJ2-2, with a tentative D call TRBD2 (5 bases). V dropped 3 bases and J dropped 9 bases, with 14 bases sitting between them. The CDR3 covers 14 residues. The germline V gene has CDR1 SGHTA and CDR2 FQGNSA. CDR3 in amino acids: CASSFPGPGRELFF. The CDR3 nucleotides read TGTGCCAGCAGCTTCCCGGGCCCGGGGAGGGAGCTGTTTTTT. The complete variable domain, with remaining parts taken from reference TRBV7-2 and TRBJ2-2, reads GAGVSQSPSNKVTEKGKDVELRCDPISGHTALYWYRQSLGQGLEFLIYFQGNSAPDKSGLPSDRFSAERTGGSVSTLTIQRTQQEDSAVYLCASSFPGPGRELFFGEGSRLTVL.

The chain combines TRBV28 with TRBJ1-1; 10 bases are shared with TRBD1. The CDR3 spans 20 residues. The J segment lost 1 base and the V segment lost 5 bases, leaving 19 bases of the junction unmatched. Per the germline V gene, CDR1 is MDHEN and CDR2 is SYDVKM. The CDR3 loop is CASSPHPLPGQGLRNTEAFF. CDR3 bases: TGTGCCAGCAGTCCCCACCCACTGCCGGGACAGGGGTTACGGAACACTGAAGCTTTCTTT.